The clone carrying this T cell receptor beta chain was observed at least ten times. Regarding time point: longitudinal time-point 1 (baseline). The sample originates from a study of neurological immune-mediated disorders. The CDR3 totals 14 residues. V trimming: 4 bases; J trimming: 12 bases; junction bases outside the gene matches: 11. The V gene's germline CDR1 is KGHDR and CDR2 SFDVKD. TCRdb reprocessed the 5' RACE reads with MiXCR, giving one entry per CDR3 protein. This table has roughly 36,000 distinct CDR3 sequences, 3.2% appearing once. This TCR came from a woman aged 55-69 years with multiple sclerosis. Sample: PBMCs. The rearrangement joins TRBV24-1 to TRBJ2-1; 7 nucleotides line up with TRBD1. The CDR3 protein is CATSDPGTAWGQFF. The CDR3, as DNA: TGTGCCACCAGTGACCCGGGGACAGCCTGGGGGCAGTTCTTC.